This TCR beta chain was observed in a study of cytomegalovirus exposure and HLA in healthy donors. The PCR was carried out with 60 Vbeta primers and 13 Jbeta primers. TCRdb's table, derived via immunoSEQ multiplex PCR, lists solely in-frame clones and lacks some. Among under 200,000 clones listed, around 80% were seen once. The sequenced sample consisted of PBMCs. The receptor was isolated from a middle-aged man in good health and CMV-seronegative.

The CDR3 nucleotides are TGTGCCAGCAGCTTAGAAGAGGGCCCTGAAGCTTTCTTT. Protein: CASSLEEGPEAFF. V and J are TRBV7-8 and TRBJ1-1; D is ambiguous. Germline V gives CDR1 SGHVS, CDR2 FQNEAQ. Trimming pared 1 base from V and 6 bases from J, leaving 9 bases between. The CDR3 covers 13 residues.